This T cell receptor (beta chain) was documented in a study of blood T cell repertoires in COVID-19. Methods used by the authors: Reference gene primer amplification yielded estimated nucleated cell counts. The data were produced by immunoSEQ multiplex PCR, yet TCRdb's version contains in-frame clones alone and is incomplete. D and trimming come from the DNA, and the V and J calls and clone size come from that table. The sample has 130,000 to 150,000 clones; just under 80% are singletons. This clone has just one count. Germline CDR1 MDHEN, CDR2 SYDVKM. V was trimmed by 8 bases and J by 6 bases, leaving 14 bases between them. The CDR3 sequence is 12 residues long.

This sequence was found in a woman aged 60 to 75 with acute or convalescent COVID-19. The gene calls are TRBV28 and TRBJ2-7, with no clear D. The specimen sequenced was peripheral blood. CDR3 sequence (DNA): TGTGCCAGCGGCCTCCTGGGCTCCGAGCAGTACTTC. Encoded protein: CASGLLGSEQYF.